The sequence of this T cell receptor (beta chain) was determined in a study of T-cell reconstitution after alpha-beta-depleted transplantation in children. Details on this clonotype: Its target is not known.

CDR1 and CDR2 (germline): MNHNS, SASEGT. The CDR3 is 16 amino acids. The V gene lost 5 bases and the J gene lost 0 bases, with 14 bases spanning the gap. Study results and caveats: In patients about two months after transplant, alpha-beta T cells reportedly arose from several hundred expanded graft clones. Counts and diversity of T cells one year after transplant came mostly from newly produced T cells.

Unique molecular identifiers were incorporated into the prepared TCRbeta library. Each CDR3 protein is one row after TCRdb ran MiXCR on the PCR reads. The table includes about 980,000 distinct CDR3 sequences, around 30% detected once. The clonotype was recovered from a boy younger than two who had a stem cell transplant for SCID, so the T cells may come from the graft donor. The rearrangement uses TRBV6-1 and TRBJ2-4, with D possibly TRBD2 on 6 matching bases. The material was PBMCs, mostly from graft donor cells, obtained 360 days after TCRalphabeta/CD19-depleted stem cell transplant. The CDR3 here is CASSRSGTPAKNIQYF. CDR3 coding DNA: TGTGCCAGCAGTCGGTCGGGGACTCCAGCCAAAAACATTCAGTACTTC.